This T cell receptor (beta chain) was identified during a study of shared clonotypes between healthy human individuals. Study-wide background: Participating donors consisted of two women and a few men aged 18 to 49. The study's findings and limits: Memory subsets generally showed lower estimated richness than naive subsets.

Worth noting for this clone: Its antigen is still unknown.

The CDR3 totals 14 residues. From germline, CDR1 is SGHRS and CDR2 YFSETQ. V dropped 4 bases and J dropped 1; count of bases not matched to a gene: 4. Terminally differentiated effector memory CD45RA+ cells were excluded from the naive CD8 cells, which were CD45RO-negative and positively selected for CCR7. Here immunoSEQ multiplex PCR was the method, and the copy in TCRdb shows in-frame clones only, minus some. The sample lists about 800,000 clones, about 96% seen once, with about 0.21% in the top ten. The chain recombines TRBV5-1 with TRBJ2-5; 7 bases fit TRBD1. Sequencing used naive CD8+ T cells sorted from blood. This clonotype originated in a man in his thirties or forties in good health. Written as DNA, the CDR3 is TGCGCCAGCAGCGGGGGACAGTTCCAAGAGACCCAGTACTTC. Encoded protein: CASSGGQFQETQYF.